This T cell receptor beta chain is from a study of T cells in Graves' hyperthyroidism and ophthalmopathy. Study conclusions and caveats: From stable hyperthyroidism, ophthalmopathy was set apart by a 13 V-J model. Blood also carried most thyroid clonotypes expanded above 0.001.

Germline CDR1 is SGHVS and CDR2 is FNYEAQ. The CDR3 contains 14 residues. Trimming took 5 bases from V and 8 from J; bases not matched to a gene: 11. Amplified regions were TCR beta CDR3 sequences from RNA transcripts. An initial round of RT-PCR targeting the TCR CDR3 relied on the HTBI primer set. MiXCR, run by TCRdb on the multiplex PCR reads, gives a single entry per CDR3 protein. The sample lists a few hundred thousand distinct CDR3 sequences, 40% to 55% occurring once. The count of this clonotype is one. The antigen remains undetermined. Together with thyroid ultrasound, orbital computed tomography, serum thyroxine and TRAb, clinical symptoms were used for diagnoses.

The source material was peripheral blood or thyroid tissue (not recorded which). This clonotype was sampled from a woman aged 18 to 35 with Graves' hyperthyroidism. V gene TRBV7-6 combines with J gene TRBJ2-7, with 8 nucleotides matching TRBD2. CDR3 nucleotides: TGTGCCAGCAGCAAGGAAACTAGCGGAGGCAAGCAGTACTTC. Translated: CASSKETSGGKQYF.